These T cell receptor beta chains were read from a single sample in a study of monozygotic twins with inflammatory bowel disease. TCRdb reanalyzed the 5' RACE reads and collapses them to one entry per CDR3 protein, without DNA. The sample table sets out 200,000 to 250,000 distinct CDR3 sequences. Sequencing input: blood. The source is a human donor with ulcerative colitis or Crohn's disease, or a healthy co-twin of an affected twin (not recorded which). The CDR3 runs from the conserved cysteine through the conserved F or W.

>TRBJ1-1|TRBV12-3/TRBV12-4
CASSYNRPTEAFF
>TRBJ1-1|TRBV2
CASRDDSNTEAFF
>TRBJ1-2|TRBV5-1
CASSPQGDYGYTF
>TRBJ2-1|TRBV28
CASSPAGLANEQFF
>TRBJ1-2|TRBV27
CASSHSLGQGDYGYTF
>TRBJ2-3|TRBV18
CASSPLTSGHKTDTQYF
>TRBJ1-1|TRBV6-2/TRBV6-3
CASSLGTANNEAFF
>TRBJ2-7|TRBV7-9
CASSPEGAVYEQYF
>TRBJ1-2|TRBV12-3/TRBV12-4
CASTQAGTAIYGYTF
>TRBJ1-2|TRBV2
CASRGTGTYGYTF
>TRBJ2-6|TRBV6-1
CASTQQVAGANVLTF
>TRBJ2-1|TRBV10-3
CAISEQETSGATYNEQFF
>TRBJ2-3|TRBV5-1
CASSFGLTGKDTQYF
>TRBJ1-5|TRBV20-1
CSAHGQGNQPQHF
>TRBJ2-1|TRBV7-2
CASSRTGGPYNEQFF
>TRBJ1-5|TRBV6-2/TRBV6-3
CASSYSTGRPQHF
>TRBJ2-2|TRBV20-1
CSARILGAGGNTGELFF
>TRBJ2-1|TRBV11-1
CASSPRTDYNEQFF
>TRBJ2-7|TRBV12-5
CASGLGYGYEQYF
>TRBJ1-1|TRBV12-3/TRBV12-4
CASSGRGHTEAFF
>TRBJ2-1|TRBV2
CASSDSGTSGRMVDEQFF
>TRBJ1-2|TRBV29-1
CSVVPGPNYGYTF